This is a list of T cell receptor beta chains from one sample in a study of blood T cells in healthy people across ages. Each CDR3 protein is one row after TCRdb ran MiXCR on the 5' RACE reads. The sample lists about 970,000 distinct CDR3 sequences, roughly 51% occurring once. Sequenced input: blood. These receptors were collected from a woman aged 60-70 years in good health. Both conserved end residues are part of each CDR3. Each record gives: J gene, V gene, clone size, D gene, CDR3 DNA, CDR3 protein. A D gene is named only where the DNA matches it firmly. Size values are once, few and many counts, or a class for expanded clones, and some rows have none.

J: TRBJ2-7; V: TRBV10-3; size: NA; D: TRBD1; DNA: TGTGCCATCAGAAACAGGGGAGTCTCCAACGAGCAGTACTTC; CDR3: CAIRNRGVSNEQYF
J: TRBJ2-5; V: TRBV11-2; size: NA; D: TRBD2; DNA: TGTGCCAGCACCAGGGGCCTAGCGGGAGTTGAGACCCAGTACTTC; CDR3: CASTRGLAGVETQYF
J: TRBJ2-2; V: TRBV20-1; size: NA; D: NA; DNA: TGCAGTGCTAGAGATATGGACAAGGGGGGTACCGGGGAGCTGTTTTTT; CDR3: CSARDMDKGGTGELFF
J: TRBJ2-6; V: TRBV6-5; size: NA; D: NA; DNA: TGTGCCAGCAGACCCGATGGGGTTGGGGCCAACGTCCTGACTTTC; CDR3: CASRPDGVGANVLTF
J: TRBJ2-1; V: TRBV14; size: NA; D: NA; DNA: TGTGCCAGCAGCCAAGTTCCAGGGGGGGAGTTCTTC; CDR3: CASSQVPGGEFF
J: TRBJ2-1; V: TRBV6-5; size: NA; D: TRBD2; DNA: TGTGCCAGCTCCACTAGCGGGACGAAGCTCTACAATGAGCAGTTCTTC; CDR3: CASSTSGTKLYNEQFF
J: TRBJ2-7; V: TRBV28; size: NA; D: NA; DNA: TGTGCCAGCCGTTGGGGTCAGGGGCCCTACGAGCAGTACTTC; CDR3: CASRWGQGPYEQYF
J: TRBJ1-2; V: TRBV12-3/TRBV12-4; size: NA; D: TRBD1; DNA: TGTGCCAGCAGTTTGTGGAGGGACAGGGTGCCCGGCTACACCTTC; CDR3: CASSLWRDRVPGYTF
J: TRBJ1-6; V: TRBV6-2/TRBV6-3; size: NA; D: NA; DNA: TGTGCCAGCAGGTCGGGACAAGGTGTGGTACCCCTCCACTTT; CDR3: CASRSGQGVVPLHF
J: TRBJ1-2; V: TRBV7-2; size: NA; D: NA; DNA: TGTGCCAGCAGCCTAGAGGGCCTTAACTATGGCTACACCTTC; CDR3: CASSLEGLNYGYTF
J: TRBJ2-5; V: TRBV5-5; size: NA; D: TRBD1; DNA: TGTGCCAGCAGCCCTAGGGGACAGGCCGAGGGCCAGTACTTC; CDR3: CASSPRGQAEGQYF
J: TRBJ2-1; V: TRBV5-1; size: once; D: TRBD1; DNA: TGCGACAGCAGGGGACAGGTGTACAATGAGCAGTTCTTC; CDR3: CDSRGQVYNEQFF
J: TRBJ2-3; V: TRBV4-2; size: NA; D: TRBD2; DNA: TGTGCTAGCAGCCAGCGATATAACCTAGCGGGGGACGGCACAGATACGCAGTATTTT; CDR3: CASSQRYNLAGDGTDTQYF
J: TRBJ1-2; V: TRBV6-6; size: few; D: NA; DNA: TGTGCCAGCAAACGAGGGGAACTTGGCTACACCTTC; CDR3: CASKRGELGYTF
J: TRBJ2-1; V: TRBV7-3; size: few; D: TRBD2; DNA: TGTGCCAGCGGCTTAAAGAACCCGATGATAGCGGGAGGGCCCTACAATGAGCAGTTCTTC; CDR3: CASGLKNPMIAGGPYNEQFF
J: TRBJ2-7; V: TRBV7-9; size: NA; D: NA; DNA: TGTGCCAGCAGCCTCGCGAGGATGTTATCAAATTTGGACGAGCAGTACTTC; CDR3: CASSLARMLSNLDEQYF
J: TRBJ2-2; V: TRBV7-9; size: NA; D: TRBD1; DNA: TGTGCCAGCAGCTTTCAGGGGGCCCGGAACACCGGGGAGCTGTTTTTT; CDR3: CASSFQGARNTGELFF
J: TRBJ1-4; V: TRBV12-3/TRBV12-4; size: NA; D: TRBD1; DNA: TGTGCCAGCAGGGGGACAGGGTCAACTAATGAAAAACTGTTTTTT; CDR3: CASRGTGSTNEKLFF
J: TRBJ2-3; V: TRBV7-2; size: NA; D: NA; DNA: TGTGCCAGCAGCTTAGCGCCAGTCTTAGGCACCGCAGATGCGCAGTATTTT; CDR3: CASSLAPVLGTADAQYF
J: TRBJ2-1; V: TRBV20-1; size: NA; D: TRBD2; DNA: TGCAGTGCTAGGCTCCCAGGACTAGCGGGAGACGTTGAGCAGTTCTTC; CDR3: CSARLPGLAGDVEQFF
J: TRBJ2-7; V: TRBV6-6; size: NA; D: NA; DNA: TGTGCCAGCAGTTACTCCCAGCGGAGCTCCTACGAGCAGTACTTC; CDR3: CASSYSQRSSYEQYF
J: TRBJ2-3; V: TRBV12-3/TRBV12-4; size: NA; D: NA; DNA: TGTGCCAGCACCATTGGAGGGGGGGACTTCAGAGATACGCAGTATTTT; CDR3: CASTIGGGDFRDTQYF
J: TRBJ2-3; V: TRBV18; size: NA; D: TRBD2; DNA: TGTGCCAGCTCAATGGTTACTGCTAGCGGGGTCACAGATACGCAGTATTTT; CDR3: CASSMVTASGVTDTQYF
J: TRBJ2-7; V: TRBV4-2; size: few; D: TRBD1; DNA: TGTGCCAGCAGAGCGGAGGGTCTTTCGGGACAGGGGTACGAGCAGTACTTC; CDR3: CASRAEGLSGQGYEQYF
J: TRBJ2-5; V: TRBV2; size: NA; D: TRBD2; DNA: TGTGCCAGCACCAGGACTAGACTTTCAGAGACCCAGTACTTC; CDR3: CASTRTRLSETQYF
J: TRBJ2-2; V: TRBV19; size: NA; D: NA; DNA: TGTGCCAGTAGTACTGTCAGATTCGAGGGGGAGCTGTTTTTT; CDR3: CASSTVRFEGELFF
J: TRBJ2-7; V: TRBV6-2/TRBV6-3; size: many; D: NA; DNA: TGTGCCAGCAGTCGAACCCGCTACGAGCAGTACTTC; CDR3: CASSRTRYEQYF
J: TRBJ2-3; V: TRBV27; size: few; D: NA; DNA: TGTGCCAGCAGGAGTACAGGCACAGATACGCAGTATTTT; CDR3: CASRSTGTDTQYF
J: TRBJ2-2; V: TRBV3-1; size: NA; D: NA; DNA: TGTGCCAGCAGCCCAAGGGGACTTAACACCGGGGAGCTGTTTTTT; CDR3: CASSPRGLNTGELFF
J: TRBJ2-2; V: TRBV4-1; size: NA; D: NA; DNA: TGCGCCAGCAGCCAAGAAGGCCGGACGAACACCGGGGAGCTGTTTTTT; CDR3: CASSQEGRTNTGELFF
J: TRBJ2-1; V: TRBV20-1; size: few; D: NA; DNA: TGCAGTGGCGGGGACTGGAACAATGAGCAGTTCTTC; CDR3: CSGGDWNNEQFF
J: TRBJ2-1; V: TRBV6-2/TRBV6-3; size: NA; D: TRBD2; DNA: TGTGCCAGCGCGTTACACCGGGAAGCGGGGAATGAGCAGTTCTTC; CDR3: CASALHREAGNEQFF
J: TRBJ2-7; V: TRBV7-2; size: NA; D: NA; DNA: TGTGCCAGCAGCCCAACTACCTACCCTTCCTACGAGCAGTACTTC; CDR3: CASSPTTYPSYEQYF
J: TRBJ2-7; V: TRBV28; size: few; D: NA; DNA: TGTGCCAGCAGTTTGTCAGGGCACTCCTACGAGCAGTACTTC; CDR3: CASSLSGHSYEQYF
J: TRBJ2-3; V: TRBV27; size: NA; D: TRBD2; DNA: TGTGCCAGCAGTTTGGGGGGGAGTCCGTCCCACACAGATACGCAGTATTTT; CDR3: CASSLGGSPSHTDTQYF
J: TRBJ2-2; V: TRBV6-5; size: NA; D: NA; DNA: TGTGCCAGCAGTTACCACGTTGAAAAGGGCTGGCACACCGGGGAGCTGTTTTTT; CDR3: CASSYHVEKGWHTGELFF
J: TRBJ2-1; V: TRBV29-1; size: NA; D: TRBD1; DNA: TGCAGCGTTGCCGCGACAGGGGTCCCCAATGAGCAGTTCTTC; CDR3: CSVAATGVPNEQFF
J: TRBJ2-5; V: TRBV21-1; size: NA; D: NA; DNA: TGTGCCAGCACCGGGTCAACGTACCAAGAGACTCAGTACTTC; CDR3: CASTGSTYQETQYF
J: TRBJ2-1; V: TRBV20-1; size: many; D: TRBD2; DNA: TGCAGTGCTAGAGACCCCACCGTAGCGGGCCGAAATGAGCAGTTCTTC; CDR3: CSARDPTVAGRNEQFF
J: TRBJ2-7; V: TRBV20-1; size: NA; D: TRBD2; DNA: TGCAGTGCTAAGGTAGCGGGGATTTCTTCGGTATCCTACGAGCAGTACTTC; CDR3: CSAKVAGISSVSYEQYF
J: TRBJ1-2; V: TRBV4-1; size: NA; D: NA; DNA: TGCGCCAGCAGCCAAGATGGGTTGGGAAGCAACTATGGCTACACCTTC; CDR3: CASSQDGLGSNYGYTF
J: TRBJ2-3; V: TRBV7-9; size: few; D: NA; DNA: TGTGCCAGCAGCTGGGGTAGGGGAAGCACAGATACGCAGTATTTT; CDR3: CASSWGRGSTDTQYF
J: TRBJ2-5; V: TRBV20-1; size: NA; D: NA; DNA: TGCAGTGCTAGATCCACTAGAGGGGGGACCCAGTACTTC; CDR3: CSARSTRGGTQYF
J: TRBJ2-7; V: TRBV30; size: few; D: TRBD2; DNA: TGTGCCTGGACAGGGAGGGACGAGCAGTACTTC; CDR3: CAWTGRDEQYF
J: TRBJ1-4; V: TRBV7-2; size: once; D: TRBD1; DNA: TGTGCCAGCAGCCGGATGGGACAGAGCCGTGAAAAACTGTTTTTT; CDR3: CASSRMGQSREKLFF
J: TRBJ2-5; V: TRBV29-1; size: NA; D: TRBD2; DNA: TGCAGCGTCCCCGGCGGGACTAGTTGGCAAGAGACCCAGTACTTC; CDR3: CSVPGGTSWQETQYF
J: TRBJ1-2; V: TRBV6-2/TRBV6-3; size: NA; D: NA; DNA: TGTGCCAGCAGTTACGGGTTTTTCGGCTACACCTTC; CDR3: CASSYGFFGYTF
J: TRBJ2-5; V: TRBV29-1; size: NA; D: TRBD1; DNA: TGCAGCCACCTCAGGGGGGAGACCCAGTACTTC; CDR3: CSHLRGETQYF
J: TRBJ2-4; V: TRBV3-1; size: many; D: NA; DNA: TGTGCCAGCAGCCAAGATCGTGGGGACAATCCCAAAAACATTCAGTACTTC; CDR3: CASSQDRGDNPKNIQYF
J: TRBJ1-6; V: TRBV6-6; size: NA; D: NA; DNA: TGTGCCAGCAGTTACTATGGCGGGGGGAATTCACCCCCCCACTTT; CDR3: CASSYYGGGNSPPHF
J: TRBJ2-1; V: TRBV7-2; size: NA; D: TRBD2; DNA: TGTGCCAGCAGCTTGGGGGGAGGGACGGGAAACAATGAGCAGTTCTTC; CDR3: CASSLGGGTGNNEQFF
J: TRBJ2-3; V: TRBV6-2/TRBV6-3; size: NA; D: NA; DNA: TGTGCCAGCATTTTCCGGGCCAAAGATACGCAGTATTTT; CDR3: CASIFRAKDTQYF
J: TRBJ2-5; V: TRBV28; size: NA; D: TRBD2; DNA: TGTGCCAGCAGTTTTTCTCCAGCGGGAGGCGCGAGGGAGACCCAGTACTTC; CDR3: CASSFSPAGGARETQYF
J: TRBJ2-5; V: TRBV14; size: NA; D: TRBD2; DNA: TGTGCCAGCAGCCAATCAGGCGGGAGATCGGGAGAGACCCAGTACTTC; CDR3: CASSQSGGRSGETQYF
J: TRBJ2-7; V: TRBV6-5; size: few; D: TRBD2; DNA: TGTGCCAGTACGCCCGCGGGAGGTGGCTTCTACGAGCAGTACTTC; CDR3: CASTPAGGGFYEQYF
J: TRBJ2-7; V: TRBV5-1; size: NA; D: TRBD2; DNA: TGCGCCAGCAGCTCGGCCCTAGGGACTAGCGGGTACGAGCAGTACTTC; CDR3: CASSSALGTSGYEQYF
J: TRBJ2-6; V: TRBV12-3/TRBV12-4; size: many; D: TRBD1; DNA: TGTGCCAGCAGTCAGGACAGGAGGACCTCTGGGGCCAACGTCCTGACTTTC; CDR3: CASSQDRRTSGANVLTF
J: TRBJ1-2; V: TRBV28; size: few; D: NA; DNA: TGTGCCAGCATTTCTCATCTCTATGGCTACACCTTC; CDR3: CASISHLYGYTF
J: TRBJ2-5; V: TRBV7-2; size: NA; D: TRBD2; DNA: TGTGCCAGCAGCTTATCGGGCGGGGGGGGAGAGACCCAGTACTTC; CDR3: CASSLSGGGGETQYF